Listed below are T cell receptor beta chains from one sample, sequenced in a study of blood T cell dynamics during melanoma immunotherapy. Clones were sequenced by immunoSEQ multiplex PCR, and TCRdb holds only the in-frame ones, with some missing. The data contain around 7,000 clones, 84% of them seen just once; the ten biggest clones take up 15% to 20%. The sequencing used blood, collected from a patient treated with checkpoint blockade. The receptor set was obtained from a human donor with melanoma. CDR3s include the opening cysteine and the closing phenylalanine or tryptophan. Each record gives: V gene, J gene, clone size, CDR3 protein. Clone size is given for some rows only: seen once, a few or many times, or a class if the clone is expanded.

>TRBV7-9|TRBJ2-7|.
CASSSGQSTYEQYF
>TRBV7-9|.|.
CASSLPRFERYEQYF
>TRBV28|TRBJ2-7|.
CASSGTRHSYYEQYF
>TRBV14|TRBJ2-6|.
CASSQERGTGANVLTF
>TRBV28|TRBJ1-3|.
CASHSRDGFSGNTIYF
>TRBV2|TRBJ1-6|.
CASSETGTPYSPLHF
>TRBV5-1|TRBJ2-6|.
CASSLTWNFVGANVLTF
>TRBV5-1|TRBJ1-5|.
CASSSTGGQGQPQHF
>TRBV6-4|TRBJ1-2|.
CASSDSPDRANGYTF
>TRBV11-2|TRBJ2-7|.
CASSSAGQTYEQYF
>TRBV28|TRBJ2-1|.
CASSSGQGRGEQFF
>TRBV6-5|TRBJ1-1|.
CASSPSSMNTEAFF
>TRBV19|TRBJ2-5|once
CASSIVGSGTQYF
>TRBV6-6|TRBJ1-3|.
CASSYSGDSGNTIYF
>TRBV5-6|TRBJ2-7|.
CASSLGLAGVRYEQYF
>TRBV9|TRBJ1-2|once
CASSAGTGRGYTF
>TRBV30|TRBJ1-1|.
CAWSQGWTEAFF
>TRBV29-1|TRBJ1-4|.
CSVYGGLQQGWNEKLFF
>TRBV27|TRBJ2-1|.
CASSSYLGGQNEQFF
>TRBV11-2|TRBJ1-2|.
CASSLVGASSNYGYTF
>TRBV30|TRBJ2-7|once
CACGQNSYEQYF
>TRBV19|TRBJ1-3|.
CASSMPPGNGNTIYF
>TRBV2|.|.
CASSEASGNSYEQYF
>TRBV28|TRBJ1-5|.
CASSLLQGLDQPQHF
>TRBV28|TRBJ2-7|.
CASSDSYEQYF
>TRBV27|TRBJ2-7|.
CASSGAGGPHEQYF
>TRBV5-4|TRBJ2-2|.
CASSPQGSNTGELFF
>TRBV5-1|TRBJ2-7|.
CASADRGVSYEQYF
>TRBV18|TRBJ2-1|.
CASSSPTRLAVGNEQFF
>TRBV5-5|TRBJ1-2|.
CASSLAARDNYGYTF
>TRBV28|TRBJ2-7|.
CASSLAWGLAVLRGYEQYF
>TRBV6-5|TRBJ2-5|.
CASSYSWGTSQETQYF
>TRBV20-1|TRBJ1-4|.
CSARRDEKLFF
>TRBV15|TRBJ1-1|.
CATSRALDGEAFF
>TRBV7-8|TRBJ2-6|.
CASSLASATGGFSSNVLTF
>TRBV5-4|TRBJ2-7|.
CASSLTVHEQYF
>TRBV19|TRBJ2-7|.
CASSIAAGGFDEQYF
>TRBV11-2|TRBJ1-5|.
CASSLDRAQKSDYSNQPQHF
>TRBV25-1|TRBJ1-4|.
CASLQGRELFF
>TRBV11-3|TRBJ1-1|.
CASSVSGGTEAFF
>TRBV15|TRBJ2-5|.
CATSSAGSGRGTQYF
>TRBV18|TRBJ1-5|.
CASSPAVDHQPQHF
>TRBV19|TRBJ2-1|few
CASSIVMGPYNEQFF
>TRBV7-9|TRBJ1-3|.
CASSLGFGSTGNTIYF
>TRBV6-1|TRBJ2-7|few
CASSGPTSVTYEQYF
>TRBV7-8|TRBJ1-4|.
CASSFQTGPNEKLFF
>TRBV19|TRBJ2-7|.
CASSIAGTYEQYF
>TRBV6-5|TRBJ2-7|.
CASSYGQGGYEQYF
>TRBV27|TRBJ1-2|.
CAMRPNYGYTF
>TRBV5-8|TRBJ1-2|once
CASSLDRGLNYGYTF
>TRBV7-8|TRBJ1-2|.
CASSLEVAAGRRYGYTF
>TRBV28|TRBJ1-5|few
CASRSNWDYGQPQHF
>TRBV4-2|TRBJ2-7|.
CASSQDGTSGSYEQYF
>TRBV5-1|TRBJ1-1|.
CASSLVSALNTEAFF
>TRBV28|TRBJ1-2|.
CASERYGYTF
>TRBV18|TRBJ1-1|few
CASSPENGRDTEAFF
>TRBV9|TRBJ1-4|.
CASSDDRGYEKLFF
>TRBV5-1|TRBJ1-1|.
CASRSGGTEAFF
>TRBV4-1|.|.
CASSQDLGRTSSYEQYF